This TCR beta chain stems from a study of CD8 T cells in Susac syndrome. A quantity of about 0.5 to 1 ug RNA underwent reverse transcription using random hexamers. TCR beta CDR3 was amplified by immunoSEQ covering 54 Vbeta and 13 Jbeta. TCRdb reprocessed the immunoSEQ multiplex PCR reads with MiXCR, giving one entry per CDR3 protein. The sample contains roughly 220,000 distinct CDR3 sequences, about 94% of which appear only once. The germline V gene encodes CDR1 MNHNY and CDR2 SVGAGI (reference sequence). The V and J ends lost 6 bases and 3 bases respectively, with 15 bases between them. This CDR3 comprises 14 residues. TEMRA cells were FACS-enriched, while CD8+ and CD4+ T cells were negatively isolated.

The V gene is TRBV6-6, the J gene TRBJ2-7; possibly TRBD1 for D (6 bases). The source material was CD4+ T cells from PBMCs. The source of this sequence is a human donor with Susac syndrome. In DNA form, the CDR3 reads TGTGCCAGCAGGCCCGGGACACTAATCTACGAGCAGTACTTC. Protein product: CASRPGTLIYEQYF.